The source of this T cell receptor beta chain is a study of cytomegalovirus exposure and HLA in healthy donors. The study's findings and limits: A reported reduction in N-insertions relative to the roughly 700-donor mean was seen in an Asian-associated ancestry cluster in a later analysis.

The length of the CDR3 is 15 residues. V shed 0 bases, J shed 4 bases, and the junction held 2 bases outside the gene matches. Per the germline V gene, CDR1 is SGHRS and CDR2 is YFSETQ. Comments on this clone: Its specificity is not known.

The PCR had 60 Vbeta and 13 Jbeta primers. Method: immunoSEQ multiplex PCR; TCRdb's copy keeps in-frame clones and lacks some. Here the sample spans approximately 200,000 clones, 82% being singletons. The J gene is TRBJ2-2, the V gene TRBV5-1; 8 positions match TRBD1. This sequence originates from a woman between 50 and 59 years old in good health and CMV-seropositive. Sequencing input: PBMCs. CDR3 sequence: CASSLGDRFTGELFF. DNA for the CDR3: TGCGCCAGCAGCTTGGGGGACAGGTTCACCGGGGAGCTGTTTTTT.